The 5 T cell receptor beta chains below come from one sample, sequenced in a study of blood T cells in healthy people across ages. For the second PCR, which ran for about 6 to 11 cycles, a sample-barcoded 5' primer and a J-beta primer mix were used. TCRdb processed the 5' RACE reads anew with MiXCR; each CDR3 protein has one entry. Altogether 800,000 to 950,000 distinct CDR3 sequences are present, almost 30% being singletons, with the ten largest covering about 9.4%. The same data also contributed to another study, on T cells of mothers and their children.

Sequenced material: blood. The receptors here all came from a woman in her thirties or forties in good health.

The chain couples TRBV6-6 to TRBJ2-5; TRBD2 agrees at 7 bases. Germline V CDR1 and CDR2: MNHNY, SVGAGI (reference sequence). This CDR3 contains 15 residues. Trimming cost V 6 bases and J 2 bases; bases outside gene matches: 9. The CDR3 DNA sequence: TGTGCCAGCAGGGCCCCGGGGAGGGGTCAAGAGACCCAGTACTTC. It translates to CASRAPGRGQETQYF.

This sequence joins TRBV4-1 and TRBJ2-3; D is possibly TRBD2 (6 bases). Germline values: CDR1 MGHRA, CDR2 YSYEKL. Trimming stripped 0 bases from V and 3 bases from J, with 16 bases between. The CDR3 totals 17 residues. The CDR3: CASSQERGASVTDTQYF. The CDR3 region has the DNA TGCGCCAGCAGCCAAGAAAGGGGCGCTAGCGTTACAGATACGCAGTATTTT.

This clonotype showed up many times. In DNA form, the CDR3 reads TGTGCCAGTAGTATAGAGATGGTCAGTGGCTACACCTTC. This translates into CASSIEMVSGYTF. The chain joins TRBV19 to TRBJ1-2; D uncertain. The CDR3 loop spans 13 amino acids. V lost 0 bases and J lost 7, with 9 bases in between. Germline V gene lookup returns CDR1 LNHDA and CDR2 SQIVND (reference sequence).

Details on this clonotype: Since a much larger clone is just one base distant, this may be a read error. This chain connects TRBV4-3 to TRBJ1-2; tentative D call: TRBD1 (5 bases). Deletions cut 1 base from V and 4 bases from J, with 19 bases between. The germline gives CDR1 LGHNA, CDR2 YSLEER. The CDR3 totals 17 residues. The CDR3 sequence: CASSQAQGGSDPYGYTF. The DNA for the CDR3 is TGCGCCAGCAGCCAAGCTCAGGGAGGGAGCGACCCCTATGGCTACACCTTC.

This clonotype was detected only a few times. The CDR3 nucleotides read TGCGCCAGCAGCTTCTACAGGGGCTTGAACACTGAAGCTTTCTTT. The encoded protein is CASSFYRGLNTEAFF. V and J are TRBV5-1 and TRBJ1-1, with 7 bases matching TRBD1. Germline V CDR1 and CDR2: SGHRS, YFSETQ. Losses at the gene ends were 2 bases for V and 0 bases for J; bases not matched to a gene: 4. This CDR3 has 15 residues.